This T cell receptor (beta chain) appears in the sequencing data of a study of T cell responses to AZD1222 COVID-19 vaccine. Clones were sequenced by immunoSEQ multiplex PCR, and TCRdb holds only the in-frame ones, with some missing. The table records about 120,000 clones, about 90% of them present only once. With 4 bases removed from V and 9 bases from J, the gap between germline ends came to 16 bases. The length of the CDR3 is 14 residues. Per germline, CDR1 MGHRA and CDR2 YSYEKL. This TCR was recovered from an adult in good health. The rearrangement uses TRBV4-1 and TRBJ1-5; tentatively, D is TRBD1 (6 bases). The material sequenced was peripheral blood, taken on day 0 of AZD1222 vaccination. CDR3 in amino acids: CASSPTGTYRPQHF. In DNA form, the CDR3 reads TGCGCCAGCAGCCCCACAGGGACTTATAGGCCCCAGCATTTT.